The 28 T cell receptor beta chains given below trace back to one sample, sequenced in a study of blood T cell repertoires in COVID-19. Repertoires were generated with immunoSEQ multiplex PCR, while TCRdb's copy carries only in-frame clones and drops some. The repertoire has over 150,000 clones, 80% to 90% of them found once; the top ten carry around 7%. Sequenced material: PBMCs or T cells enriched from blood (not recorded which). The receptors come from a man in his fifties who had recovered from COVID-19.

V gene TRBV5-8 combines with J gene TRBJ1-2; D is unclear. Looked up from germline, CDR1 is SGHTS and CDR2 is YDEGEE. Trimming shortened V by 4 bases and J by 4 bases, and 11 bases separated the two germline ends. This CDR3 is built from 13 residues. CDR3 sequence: CASSPGMGYGYTF. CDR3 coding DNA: TGTGCCAGCAGCCCGGGGATGGGCTATGGCTACACCTTC.

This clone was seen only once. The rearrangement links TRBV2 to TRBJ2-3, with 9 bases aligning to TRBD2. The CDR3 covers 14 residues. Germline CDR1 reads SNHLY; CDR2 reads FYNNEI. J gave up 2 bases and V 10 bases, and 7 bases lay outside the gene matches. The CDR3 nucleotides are TGTGCCATATTAGCGGGGGAGAACACAGATACGCAGTATTTT. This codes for CAILAGENTDTQYF. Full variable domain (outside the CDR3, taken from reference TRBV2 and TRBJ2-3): EPEVTQTPSHQVTQMGQEVILRCVPISNHLYFYWYRQILGQKVEFLVSFYNNEISEKSEIFDDQFSVERPDGSNFTLKIRSTKLEDSAMYFCAILAGENTDTQYFGPGTRLTVL.

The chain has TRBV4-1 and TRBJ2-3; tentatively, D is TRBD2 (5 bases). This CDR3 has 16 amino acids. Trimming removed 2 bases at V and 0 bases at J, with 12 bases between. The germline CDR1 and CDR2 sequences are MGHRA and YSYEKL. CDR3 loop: CASSQQADGSTDTQYF. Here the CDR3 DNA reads TGCGCCAGCAGCCAACAAGCGGACGGAAGCACAGATACGCAGTATTTT.

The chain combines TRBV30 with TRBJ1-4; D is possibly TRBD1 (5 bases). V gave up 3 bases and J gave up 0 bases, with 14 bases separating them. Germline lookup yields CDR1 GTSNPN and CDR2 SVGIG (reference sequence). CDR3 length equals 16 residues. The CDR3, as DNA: TGTGCCTGGAGCCGGGGGAGTACCGCAACTAATGAAAAACTGTTTTTT. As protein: CAWSRGSTATNEKLFF.

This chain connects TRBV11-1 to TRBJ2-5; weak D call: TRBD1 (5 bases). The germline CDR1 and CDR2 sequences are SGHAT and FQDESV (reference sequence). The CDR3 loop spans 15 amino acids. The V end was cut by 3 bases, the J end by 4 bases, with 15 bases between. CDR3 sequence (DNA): TGTGCCAGCAGCTTTAAGGGTGGCAGGGTAGAGACCCAGTACTTC. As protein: CASSFKGGRVETQYF.

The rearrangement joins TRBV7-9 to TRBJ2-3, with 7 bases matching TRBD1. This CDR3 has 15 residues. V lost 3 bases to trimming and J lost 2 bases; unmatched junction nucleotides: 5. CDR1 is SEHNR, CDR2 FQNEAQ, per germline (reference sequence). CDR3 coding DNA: TGTGCCAGCAGCTTCAGACAGGGATACACAGATACGCAGTATTTT. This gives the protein CASSFRQGYTDTQYF.

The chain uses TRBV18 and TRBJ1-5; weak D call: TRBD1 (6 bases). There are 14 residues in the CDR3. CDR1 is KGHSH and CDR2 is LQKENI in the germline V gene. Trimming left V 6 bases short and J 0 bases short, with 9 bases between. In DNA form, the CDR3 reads TGTGCCAGCTCGCGGACAGATAGCAATCAGCCCCAGCATTTT. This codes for CASSRTDSNQPQHF. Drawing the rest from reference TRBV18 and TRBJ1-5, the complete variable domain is NAGVMQNPRHLVRRRGQEARLRCSPMKGHSHVYWYRQLPEEGLKFMVYLQKENIIDESGMPKERFSAEFPKEGPSILRIQQVVRGDSAAYFCASSRTDSNQPQHFGDGTRLSIL.

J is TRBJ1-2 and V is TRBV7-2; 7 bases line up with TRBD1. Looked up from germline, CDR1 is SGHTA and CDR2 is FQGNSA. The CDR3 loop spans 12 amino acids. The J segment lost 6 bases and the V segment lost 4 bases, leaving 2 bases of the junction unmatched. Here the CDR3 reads CASSSTGHGYTF. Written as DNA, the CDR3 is TGTGCCAGCAGCTCGACAGGGCATGGCTACACCTTC.

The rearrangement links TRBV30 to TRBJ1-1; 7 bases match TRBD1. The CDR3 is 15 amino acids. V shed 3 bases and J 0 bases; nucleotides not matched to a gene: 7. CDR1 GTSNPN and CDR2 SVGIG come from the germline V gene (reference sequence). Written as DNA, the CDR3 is TGTGCCTGGAGAATGATGGGACAGCTGAACACTGAAGCTTTCTTT. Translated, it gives CAWRMMGQLNTEAFF.

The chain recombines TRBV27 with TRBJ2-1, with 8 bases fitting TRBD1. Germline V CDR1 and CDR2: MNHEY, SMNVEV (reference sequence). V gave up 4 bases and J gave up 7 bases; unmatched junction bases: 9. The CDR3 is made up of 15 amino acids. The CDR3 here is CASSSAGTGENEQFF. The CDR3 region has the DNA TGTGCCAGCAGTTCCGCCGGGACAGGCGAGAATGAGCAGTTCTTC.

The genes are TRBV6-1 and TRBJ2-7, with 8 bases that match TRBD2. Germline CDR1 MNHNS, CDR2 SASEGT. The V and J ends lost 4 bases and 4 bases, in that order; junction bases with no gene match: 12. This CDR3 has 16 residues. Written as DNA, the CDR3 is TGTGCCAGCAGTGCGGCGGGCGGGGGGAAGAATTACGAGCAGTACTTC. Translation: CASSAAGGGKNYEQYF.

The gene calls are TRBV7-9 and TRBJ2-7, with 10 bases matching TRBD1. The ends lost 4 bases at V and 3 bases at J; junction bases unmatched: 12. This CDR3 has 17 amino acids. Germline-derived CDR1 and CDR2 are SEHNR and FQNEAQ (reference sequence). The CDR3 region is CASSYPTDRGNFYEQYF. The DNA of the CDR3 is TGTGCCAGCAGCTATCCGACGGACAGGGGGAATTTCTACGAGCAGTACTTC.

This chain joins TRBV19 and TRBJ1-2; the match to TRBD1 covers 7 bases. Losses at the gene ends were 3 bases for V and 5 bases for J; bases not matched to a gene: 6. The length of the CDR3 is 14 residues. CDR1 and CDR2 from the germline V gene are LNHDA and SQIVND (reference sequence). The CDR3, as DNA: TGTGCCAGTAGTATTAAGGGGGCGCGTTATGGCTACACCTTC. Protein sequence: CASSIKGARYGYTF.

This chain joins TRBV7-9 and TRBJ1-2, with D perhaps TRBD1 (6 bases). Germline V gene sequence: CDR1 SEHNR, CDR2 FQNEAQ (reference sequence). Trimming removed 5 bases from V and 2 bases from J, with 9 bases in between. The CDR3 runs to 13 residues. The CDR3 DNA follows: TGTGCCAGCAGCCAAGGACAGAACTATGGCTACACCTTC. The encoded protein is CASSQGQNYGYTF.

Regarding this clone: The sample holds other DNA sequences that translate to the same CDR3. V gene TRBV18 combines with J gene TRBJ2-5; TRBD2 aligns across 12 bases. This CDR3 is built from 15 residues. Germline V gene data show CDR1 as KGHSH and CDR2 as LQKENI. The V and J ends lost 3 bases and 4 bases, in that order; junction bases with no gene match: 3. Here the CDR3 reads CASSPLAGGRETQYF. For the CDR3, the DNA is TGTGCCAGCTCACCCCTAGCGGGGGGGAGAGAGACCCAGTACTTC.

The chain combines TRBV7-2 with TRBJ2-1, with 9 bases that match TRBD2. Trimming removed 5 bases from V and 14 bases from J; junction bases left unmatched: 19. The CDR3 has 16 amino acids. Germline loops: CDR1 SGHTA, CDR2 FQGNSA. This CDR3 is CASSDTLGRGGVDKFF. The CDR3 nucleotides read TGTGCCAGCAGCGACACCCTAGGGCGGGGGGGCGTTGATAAGTTCTTC.

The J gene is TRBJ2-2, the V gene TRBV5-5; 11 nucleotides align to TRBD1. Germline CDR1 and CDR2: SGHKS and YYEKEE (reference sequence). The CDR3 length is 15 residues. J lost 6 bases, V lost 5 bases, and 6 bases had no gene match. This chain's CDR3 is CASRTGTGGPGELFF. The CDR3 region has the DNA TGTGCCAGCAGAACCGGGACAGGGGGGCCCGGGGAGCTGTTTTTT.

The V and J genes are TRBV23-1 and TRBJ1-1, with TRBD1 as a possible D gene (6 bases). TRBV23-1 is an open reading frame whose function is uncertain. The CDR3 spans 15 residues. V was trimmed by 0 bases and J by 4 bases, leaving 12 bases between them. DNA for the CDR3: TGCGCCAGCAGTCAATCTAAGACAGGAAGCACTGAAGCTTTCTTT. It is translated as CASSQSKTGSTEAFF.

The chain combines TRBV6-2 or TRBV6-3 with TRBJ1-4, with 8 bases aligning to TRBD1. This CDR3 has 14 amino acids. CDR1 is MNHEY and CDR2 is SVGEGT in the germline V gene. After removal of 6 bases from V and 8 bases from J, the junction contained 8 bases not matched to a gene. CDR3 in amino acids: CASSPRTGSEKLFF. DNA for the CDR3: TGTGCCAGCAGCCCTCGGACAGGGTCCGAAAAACTGTTTTTT.

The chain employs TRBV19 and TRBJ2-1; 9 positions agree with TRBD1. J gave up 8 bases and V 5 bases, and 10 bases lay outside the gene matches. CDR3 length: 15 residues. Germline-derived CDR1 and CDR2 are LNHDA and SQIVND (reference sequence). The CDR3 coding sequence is TGTGCCAGTAGTTCGACCGGGACAGGGAACGATGAGCAGTTCTTC. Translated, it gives CASSSTGTGNDEQFF.

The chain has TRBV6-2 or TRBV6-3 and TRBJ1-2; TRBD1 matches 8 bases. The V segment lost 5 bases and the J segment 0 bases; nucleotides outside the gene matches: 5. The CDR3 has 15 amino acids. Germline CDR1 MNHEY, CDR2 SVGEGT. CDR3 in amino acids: CASSRRDRSNYGYTF. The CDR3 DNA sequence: TGTGCCAGCAGTCGACGGGACAGGTCTAACTATGGCTACACCTTC.

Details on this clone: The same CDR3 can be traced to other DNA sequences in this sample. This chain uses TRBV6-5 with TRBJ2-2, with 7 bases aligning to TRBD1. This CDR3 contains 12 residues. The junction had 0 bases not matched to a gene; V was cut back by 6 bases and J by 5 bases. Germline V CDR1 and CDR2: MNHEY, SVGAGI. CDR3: CASRQGTGELFF. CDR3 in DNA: TGTGCCAGCAGACAGGGGACCGGGGAGCTGTTTTTT.

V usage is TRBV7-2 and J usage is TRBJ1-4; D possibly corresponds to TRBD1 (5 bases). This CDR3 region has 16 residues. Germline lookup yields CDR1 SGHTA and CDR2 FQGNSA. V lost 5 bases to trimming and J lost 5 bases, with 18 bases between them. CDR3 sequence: CASSRQTRTANEKLFF. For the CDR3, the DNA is TGTGCCAGCAGCAGACAGACACGAACAGCGAATGAAAAACTGTTTTTT. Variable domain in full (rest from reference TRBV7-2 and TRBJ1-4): GAGVSQSPSNKVTEKGKDVELRCDPISGHTALYWYRQSLGQGLEFLIYFQGNSAPDKSGLPSDRFSAERTGGSVSTLTIQRTQQEDSAVYLCASSRQTRTANEKLFFGSGTQLSVL.

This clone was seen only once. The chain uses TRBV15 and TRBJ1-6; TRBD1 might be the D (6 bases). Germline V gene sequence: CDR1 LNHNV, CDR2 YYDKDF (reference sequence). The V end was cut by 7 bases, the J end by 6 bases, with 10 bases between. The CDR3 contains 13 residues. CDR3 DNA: TGTGCCACCAATTCAGGGGCTAATTCACCCCTCCACTTT. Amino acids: CATNSGANSPLHF.

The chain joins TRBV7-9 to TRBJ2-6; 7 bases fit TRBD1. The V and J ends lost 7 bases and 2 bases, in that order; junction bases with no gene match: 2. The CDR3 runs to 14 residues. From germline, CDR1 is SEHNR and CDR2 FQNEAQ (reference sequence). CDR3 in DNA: TGTGCCAGCACCACAGGGGCTGGGGCCAACGTCCTGACTTTC. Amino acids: CASTTGAGANVLTF. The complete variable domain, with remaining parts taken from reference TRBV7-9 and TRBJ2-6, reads DTGVSQNPRHKITKRGQNVTFRCDPISEHNRLYWYRQTLGQGPEFLTYFQNEAQLEKSRLLSDRFSAERPKGSFSTLEIQRTEQGDSAMYLCASTTGAGANVLTFGAGSRLTVL.

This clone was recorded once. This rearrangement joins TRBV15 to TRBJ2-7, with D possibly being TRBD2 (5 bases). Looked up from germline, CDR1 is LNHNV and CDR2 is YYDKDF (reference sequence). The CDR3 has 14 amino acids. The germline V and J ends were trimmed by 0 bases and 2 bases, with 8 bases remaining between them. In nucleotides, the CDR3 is TGTGCCACCAGCAGAGATGCGGGTGCCTACGAGCAGTACTTC. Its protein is CATSRDAGAYEQYF.

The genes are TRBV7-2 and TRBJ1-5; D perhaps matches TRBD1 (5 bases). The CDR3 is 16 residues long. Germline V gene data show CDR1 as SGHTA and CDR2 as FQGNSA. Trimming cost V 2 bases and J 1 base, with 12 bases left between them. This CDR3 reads CASSLRGRGSNQPQHF. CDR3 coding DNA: TGTGCCAGCAGCTTACGGGGGAGAGGAAGCAATCAGCCCCAGCATTTT. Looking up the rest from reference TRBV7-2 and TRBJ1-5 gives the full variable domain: GAGVSQSPSNKVTEKGKDVELRCDPISGHTALYWYRQSLGQGLEFLIYFQGNSAPDKSGLPSDRFSAERTGGSVSTLTIQRTQQEDSAVYLCASSLRGRGSNQPQHFGDGTRLSIL.

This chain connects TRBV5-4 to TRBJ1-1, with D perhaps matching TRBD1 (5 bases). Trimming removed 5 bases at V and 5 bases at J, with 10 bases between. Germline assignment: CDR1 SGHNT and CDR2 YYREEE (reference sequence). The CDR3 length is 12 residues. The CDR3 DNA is TGTGCCAGCAGTAGGGGCGATACTGAAGCTTTCTTT. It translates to CASSRGDTEAFF.